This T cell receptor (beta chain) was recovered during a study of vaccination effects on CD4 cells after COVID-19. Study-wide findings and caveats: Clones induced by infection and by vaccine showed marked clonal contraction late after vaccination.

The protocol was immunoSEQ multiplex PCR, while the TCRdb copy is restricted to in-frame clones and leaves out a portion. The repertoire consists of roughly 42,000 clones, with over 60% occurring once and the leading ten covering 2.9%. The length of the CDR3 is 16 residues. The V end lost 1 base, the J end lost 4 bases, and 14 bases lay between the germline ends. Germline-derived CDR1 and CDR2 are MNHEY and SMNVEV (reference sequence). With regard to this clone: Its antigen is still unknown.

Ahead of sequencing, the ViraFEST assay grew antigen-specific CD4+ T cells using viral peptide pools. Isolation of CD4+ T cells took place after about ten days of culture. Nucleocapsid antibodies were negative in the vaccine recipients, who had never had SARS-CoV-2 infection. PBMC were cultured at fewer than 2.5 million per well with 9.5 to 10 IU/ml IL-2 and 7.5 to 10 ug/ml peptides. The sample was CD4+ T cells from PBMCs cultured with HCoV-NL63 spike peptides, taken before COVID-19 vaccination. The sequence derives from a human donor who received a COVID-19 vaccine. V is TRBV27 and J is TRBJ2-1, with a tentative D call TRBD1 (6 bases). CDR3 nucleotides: TGTGCCAGCAGTTTATTAACCGGACAGTCATACAATGAGCAGTTCTTC. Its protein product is CASSLLTGQSYNEQFF.